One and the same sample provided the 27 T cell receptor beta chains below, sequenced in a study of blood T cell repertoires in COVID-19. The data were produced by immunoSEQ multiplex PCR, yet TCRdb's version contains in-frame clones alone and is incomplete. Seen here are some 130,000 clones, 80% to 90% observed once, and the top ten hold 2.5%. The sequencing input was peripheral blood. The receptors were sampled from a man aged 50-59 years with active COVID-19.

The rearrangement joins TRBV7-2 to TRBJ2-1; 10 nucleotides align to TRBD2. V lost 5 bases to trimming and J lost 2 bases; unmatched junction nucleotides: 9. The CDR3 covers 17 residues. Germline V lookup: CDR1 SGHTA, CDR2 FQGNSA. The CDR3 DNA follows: TGTGCCAGCAGCGGAAGCAGTAGCGGGGGGACCTACAATGAGCAGTTCTTC. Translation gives CASSGSSSGGTYNEQFF.

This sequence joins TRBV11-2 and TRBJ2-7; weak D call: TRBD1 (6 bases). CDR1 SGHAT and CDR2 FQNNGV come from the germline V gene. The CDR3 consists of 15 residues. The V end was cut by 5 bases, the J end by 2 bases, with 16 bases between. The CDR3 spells CASSPWTETAYEQYF. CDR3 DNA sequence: TGTGCCAGCAGCCCTTGGACAGAAACAGCCTACGAGCAGTACTTC.

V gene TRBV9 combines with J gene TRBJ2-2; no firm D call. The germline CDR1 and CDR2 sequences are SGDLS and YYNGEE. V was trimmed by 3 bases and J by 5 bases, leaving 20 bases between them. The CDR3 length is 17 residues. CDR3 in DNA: TGTGCCAGCAGCGAACGTGTAGGAGCTCCCCTGACCGGGGAGCTGTTTTTT. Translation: CASSERVGAPLTGELFF.

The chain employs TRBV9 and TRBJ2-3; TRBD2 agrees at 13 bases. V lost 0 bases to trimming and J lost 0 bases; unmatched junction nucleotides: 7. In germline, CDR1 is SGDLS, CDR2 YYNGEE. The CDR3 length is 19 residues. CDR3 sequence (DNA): TGTGCCAGCAGCGTAGGGGGGGGACTAGCGGGATCTAGCACAGATACGCAGTATTTT. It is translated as CASSVGGGLAGSSTDTQYF.

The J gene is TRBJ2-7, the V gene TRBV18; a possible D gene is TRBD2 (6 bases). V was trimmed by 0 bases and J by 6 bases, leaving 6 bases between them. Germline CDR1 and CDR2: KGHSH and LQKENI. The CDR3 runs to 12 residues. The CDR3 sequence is CASSPPGGEQYF. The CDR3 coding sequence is TGTGCCAGCTCACCACCGGGGGGCGAGCAGTACTTC.

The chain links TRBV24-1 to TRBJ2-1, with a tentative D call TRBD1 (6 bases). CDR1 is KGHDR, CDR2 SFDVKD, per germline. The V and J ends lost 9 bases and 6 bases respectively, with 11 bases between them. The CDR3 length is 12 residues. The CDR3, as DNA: TGTGCCACCGTCCCGACAGGCAATGAGCAGTTCTTC. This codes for CATVPTGNEQFF.

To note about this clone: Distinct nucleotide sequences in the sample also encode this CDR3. Here the CDR3 DNA reads TGTGCCAGCAGCCAGGGACTAGCGGCTGATACGCAGTATTTT. Translation: CASSQGLAADTQYF. This chain joins TRBV3-1 (or the pseudogene TRBV3-2) and TRBJ2-3, with 11 nucleotides matching TRBD2. Germline V gives CDR1 LGHDT, CDR2 YNNKEL (reference sequence). J was trimmed by 6 bases and V by 3 bases; bases with no gene match: 2. This CDR3 comprises 14 residues.

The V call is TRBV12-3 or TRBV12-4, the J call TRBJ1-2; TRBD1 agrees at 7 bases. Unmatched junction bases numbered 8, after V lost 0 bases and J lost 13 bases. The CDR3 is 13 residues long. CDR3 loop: CASSLARQGVCTF. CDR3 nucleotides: TGTGCCAGCAGTTTAGCGCGGCAGGGGGTTTGCACCTTC.

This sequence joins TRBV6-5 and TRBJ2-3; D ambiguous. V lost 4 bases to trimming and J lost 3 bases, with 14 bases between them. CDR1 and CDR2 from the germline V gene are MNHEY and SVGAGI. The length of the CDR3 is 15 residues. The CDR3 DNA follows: TGTGCCAGCAGTTCCCCCGGCCTCGGGACAGATACGCAGTATTTT. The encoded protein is CASSSPGLGTDTQYF.

The CDR3: CASSVGPISTDTQYF. For the CDR3, the DNA is TGTGCCAGCAGCGTGGGCCCGATAAGCACAGATACGCAGTATTTT. The V and J genes are TRBV9 and TRBJ2-3; no firm D call. Germline assignment: CDR1 SGDLS and CDR2 YYNGEE. V lost 2 bases, J lost 0 bases, and 10 bases lay in between. The CDR3 has 15 residues. Supplemented by reference TRBV9 and TRBJ2-3, the full variable domain reads DSGVTQTPKHLITATGQRVTLRCSPRSGDLSVYWYQQSLDQGLQFLIQYYNGEERAKGNILERFSAQQFPDLHSELNLSSLELGDSALYFCASSVGPISTDTQYFGPGTRLTVL.

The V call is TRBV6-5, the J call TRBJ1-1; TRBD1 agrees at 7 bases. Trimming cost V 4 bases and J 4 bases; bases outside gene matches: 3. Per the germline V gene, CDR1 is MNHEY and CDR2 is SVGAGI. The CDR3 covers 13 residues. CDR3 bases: TGTGCCAGCAGTTTCGACAGGGTCACTGAAGCTTTCTTT. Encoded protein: CASSFDRVTEAFF.

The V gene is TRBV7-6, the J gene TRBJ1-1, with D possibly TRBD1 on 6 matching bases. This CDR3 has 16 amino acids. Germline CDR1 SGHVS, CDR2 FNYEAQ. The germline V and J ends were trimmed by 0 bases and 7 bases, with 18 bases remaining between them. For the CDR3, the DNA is TGTGCCAGCAGCTTAGCGGGGGGGGCGCGGAGCCATGAAGCTTTCTTT. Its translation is CASSLAGGARSHEAFF.

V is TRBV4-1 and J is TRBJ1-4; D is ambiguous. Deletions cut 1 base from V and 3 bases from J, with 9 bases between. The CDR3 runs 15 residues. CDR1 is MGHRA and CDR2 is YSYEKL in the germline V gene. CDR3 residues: CASSQGGIPNEKLFF. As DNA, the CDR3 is TGCGCCAGCAGCCAAGGAGGTATCCCTAATGAAAAACTGTTTTTT.

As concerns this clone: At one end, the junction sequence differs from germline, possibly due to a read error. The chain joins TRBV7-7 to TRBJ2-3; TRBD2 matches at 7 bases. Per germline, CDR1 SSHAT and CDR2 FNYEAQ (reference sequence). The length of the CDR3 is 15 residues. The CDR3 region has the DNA TGTGCTAGCAGCTTAGGTAGCGGGCGCACAGATACGCAGTATTTT. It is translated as CASSLGSGRTDTQYF.

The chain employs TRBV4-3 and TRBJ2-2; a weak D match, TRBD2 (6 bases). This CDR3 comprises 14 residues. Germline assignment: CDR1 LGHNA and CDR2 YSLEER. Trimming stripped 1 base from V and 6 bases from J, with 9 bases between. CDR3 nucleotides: TGCGCCAGCAGCCAAGCGGGAGTCTCCGGGGAGCTGTTTTTT. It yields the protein CASSQAGVSGELFF.

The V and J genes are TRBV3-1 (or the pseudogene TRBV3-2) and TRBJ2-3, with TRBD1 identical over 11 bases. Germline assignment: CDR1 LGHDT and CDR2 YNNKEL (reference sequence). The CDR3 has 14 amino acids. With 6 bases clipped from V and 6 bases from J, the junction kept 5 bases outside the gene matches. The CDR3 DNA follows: TGTGCCAGCAGTGGACAGGGGGCAGGGGATACGCAGTATTTT. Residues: CASSGQGAGDTQYF.

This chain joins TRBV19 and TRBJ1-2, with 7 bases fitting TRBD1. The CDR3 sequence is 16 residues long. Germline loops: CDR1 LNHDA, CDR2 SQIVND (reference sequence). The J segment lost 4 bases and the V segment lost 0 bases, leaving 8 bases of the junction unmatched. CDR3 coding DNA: TGTGCCAGTAGTATAGACCCGGGGGCAGGGGGCTATGGCTACACCTTC. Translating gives CASSIDPGAGGYGYTF.

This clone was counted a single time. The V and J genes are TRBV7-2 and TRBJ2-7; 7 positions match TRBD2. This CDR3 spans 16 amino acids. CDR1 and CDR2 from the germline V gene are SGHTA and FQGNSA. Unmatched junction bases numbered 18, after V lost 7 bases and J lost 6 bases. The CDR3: CASTHGDGGGWAEQYF. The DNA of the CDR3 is TGTGCCAGCACCCATGGTGATGGCGGGGGTTGGGCCGAGCAGTACTTC.

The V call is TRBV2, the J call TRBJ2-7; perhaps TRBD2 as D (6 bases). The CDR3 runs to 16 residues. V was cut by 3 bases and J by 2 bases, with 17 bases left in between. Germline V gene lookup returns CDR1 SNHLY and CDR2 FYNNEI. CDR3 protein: CASSDSGTPTAYEQYF. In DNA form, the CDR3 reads TGTGCCAGCAGTGACTCCGGGACTCCAACCGCCTACGAGCAGTACTTC.

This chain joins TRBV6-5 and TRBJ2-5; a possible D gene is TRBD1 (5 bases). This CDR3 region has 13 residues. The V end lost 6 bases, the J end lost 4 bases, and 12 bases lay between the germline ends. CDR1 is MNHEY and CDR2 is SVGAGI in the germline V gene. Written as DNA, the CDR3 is TGTGCCAGCAGAGTAGGGGTTTTAGAGACCCAGTACTTC. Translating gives CASRVGVLETQYF.

The CDR3: CASSQGPFRGQGNQPQHF. Written as DNA, the CDR3 is TGCGCCAGCAGCCAAGGGCCCTTCAGGGGGCAAGGCAATCAGCCCCAGCATTTT. The rearrangement joins TRBV4-1 to TRBJ1-5, with 8 bases matching TRBD1. Germline V lookup: CDR1 MGHRA, CDR2 YSYEKL. Trimming took 1 base from V and 2 from J; bases not matched to a gene: 10. The CDR3 spans 18 residues.

CDR3 protein: CASSYSMRATNEKLFF. Written as DNA, the CDR3 is TGTGCCAGCAGTTACTCGATGAGGGCAACTAATGAAAAACTGTTTTTT. The chain is built from TRBV6-5 and TRBJ1-4; no clear D gene. This CDR3 contains 16 residues. The germline V and J ends were trimmed by 0 bases and 0 bases, with 8 bases remaining between them. Germline CDR1 and CDR2: MNHEY and SVGAGI.

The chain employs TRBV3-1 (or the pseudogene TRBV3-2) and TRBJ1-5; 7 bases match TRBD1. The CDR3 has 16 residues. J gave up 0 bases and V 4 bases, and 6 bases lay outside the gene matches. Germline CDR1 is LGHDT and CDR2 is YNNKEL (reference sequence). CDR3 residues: CASSLSGTDSNQPQHF. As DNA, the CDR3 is TGTGCCAGCAGCCTTTCCGGGACAGATAGCAATCAGCCCCAGCATTTT.

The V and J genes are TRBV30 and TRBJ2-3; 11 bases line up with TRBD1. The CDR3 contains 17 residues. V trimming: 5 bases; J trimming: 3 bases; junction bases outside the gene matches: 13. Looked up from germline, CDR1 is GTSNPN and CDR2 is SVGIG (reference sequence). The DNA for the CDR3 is TGTGCCTGGCCCGGGACAGGGGGTTGGTTGTCAACAGATACGCAGTATTTT. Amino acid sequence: CAWPGTGGWLSTDTQYF.

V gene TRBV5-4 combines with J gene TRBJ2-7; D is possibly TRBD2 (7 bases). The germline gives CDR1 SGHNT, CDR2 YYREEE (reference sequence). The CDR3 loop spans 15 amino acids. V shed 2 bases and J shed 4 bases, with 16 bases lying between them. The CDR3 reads CASSFFGGPFYEQYF. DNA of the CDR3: TGTGCCAGCAGCTTTTTCGGGGGGCCCTTTTACGAGCAGTACTTC.

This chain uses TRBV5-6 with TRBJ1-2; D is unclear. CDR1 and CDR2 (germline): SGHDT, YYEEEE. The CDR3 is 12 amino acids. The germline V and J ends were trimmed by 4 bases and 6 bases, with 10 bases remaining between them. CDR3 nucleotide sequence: TGTGCCAGCAGCCCTGCGGGCGATGGCTACACCTTC. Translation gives CASSPAGDGYTF. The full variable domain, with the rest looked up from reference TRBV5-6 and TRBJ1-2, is DAGVTQSPTHLIKTRGQQVTLRCSPKSGHDTVSWYQQALGQGPQFIFQYYEEEERQRGNFPDRFSGHQFPNYSSELNVNALLLGDSALYLCASSPAGDGYTFGSGTRLTVV.

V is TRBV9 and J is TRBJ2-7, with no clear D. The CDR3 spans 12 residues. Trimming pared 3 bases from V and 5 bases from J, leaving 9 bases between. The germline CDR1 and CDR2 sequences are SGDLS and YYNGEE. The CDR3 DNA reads TGTGCCAGCAGCGGCGTGCCCAACGAGCAGTACTTC. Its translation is CASSGVPNEQYF.